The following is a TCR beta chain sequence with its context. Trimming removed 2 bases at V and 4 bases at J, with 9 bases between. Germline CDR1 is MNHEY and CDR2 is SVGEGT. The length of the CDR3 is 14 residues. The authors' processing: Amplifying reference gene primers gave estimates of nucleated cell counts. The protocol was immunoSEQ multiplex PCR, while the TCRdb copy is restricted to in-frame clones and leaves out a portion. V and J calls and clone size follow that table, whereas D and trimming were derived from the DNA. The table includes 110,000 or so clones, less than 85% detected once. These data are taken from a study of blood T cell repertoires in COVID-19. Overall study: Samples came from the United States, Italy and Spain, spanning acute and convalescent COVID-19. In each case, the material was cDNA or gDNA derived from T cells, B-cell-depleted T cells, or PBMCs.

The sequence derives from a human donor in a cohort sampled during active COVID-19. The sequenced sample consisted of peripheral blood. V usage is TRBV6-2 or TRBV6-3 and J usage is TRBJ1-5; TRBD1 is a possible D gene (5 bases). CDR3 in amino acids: CASSYGGGNQPQHF. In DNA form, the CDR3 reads TGTGCCAGCAGTTACGGGGGAGGGAATCAGCCCCAGCATTTT.